Here is one T cell receptor beta chain with its context. The data were taken from a study of blood T cell repertoires in COVID-19. For the study at large: Donors in the United States, Italy and Spain gave samples during acute or convalescent COVID-19.

Assay used: immunoSEQ multiplex PCR; TCRdb lists only in-frame clones, some missing. The profile shows about 200,000 clones, 86% of them singletons. The J segment lost 5 bases and the V segment lost 3 bases, leaving 8 bases of the junction unmatched. The germline V gene has CDR1 KGHDR and CDR2 SFDVKD. The CDR3 length is 15 residues. Input material: PBMCs or T cells enriched from blood (not recorded which). The genes are TRBV24-1 and TRBJ2-7; 8 bases align to TRBD1. The receptor was derived from a woman aged 40 to 49 with acute COVID-19. CDR3 sequence reads: CATSDGDRIGNEQYF. CDR3 DNA: TGTGCCACCAGTGATGGGGACAGGATTGGTAACGAGCAGTACTTC.